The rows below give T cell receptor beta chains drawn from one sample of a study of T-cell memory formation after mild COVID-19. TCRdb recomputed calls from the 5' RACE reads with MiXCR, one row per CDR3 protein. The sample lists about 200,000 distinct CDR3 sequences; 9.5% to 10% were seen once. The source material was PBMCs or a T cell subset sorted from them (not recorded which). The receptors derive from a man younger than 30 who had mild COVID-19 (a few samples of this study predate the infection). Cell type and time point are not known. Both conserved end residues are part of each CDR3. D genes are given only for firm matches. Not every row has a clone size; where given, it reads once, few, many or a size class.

CDR3: CASSLGQGKVEQFF
DNA: TGTGCCAGCAGCCTCGGACAGGGTAAGGTTGAGCAGTTCTTC
V: TRBV12-3/TRBV12-4
size: few
D: TRBD1
J: TRBJ2-1

CDR3: CATGRSEKLFF
DNA: TGTGCCACGGGGCGGAGTGAAAAACTGTTTTTT
V: TRBV12-3/TRBV12-4
size: few
D: NA
J: TRBJ1-4

CDR3: CASSGGQYTEAFF
DNA: TGTGCCAGTAGTGGGGGACAGTACACTGAAGCTTTCTTT
V: TRBV19
size: few
D: TRBD1
J: TRBJ1-1

CDR3: CASRRQGYGDTQYF
DNA: TGTGCCAGCAGACGGCAGGGATACGGAGATACGCAGTATTTT
V: TRBV27
size: NA
D: NA
J: TRBJ2-3

CDR3: CASSSDRTQGYNEQFF
DNA: TGTGCCAGCAGCTCAGACCGCACACAGGGTTACAATGAGCAGTTCTTC
V: TRBV11-2
size: NA
D: NA
J: TRBJ2-1

CDR3: CASSYSNMGQPQHF
DNA: TGTGCCAGCAGTTACTCGAATATGGGACAGCCCCAGCATTTT
V: TRBV6-5
size: many
D: NA
J: TRBJ1-5

CDR3: CASSRHRTSGGTDTQYF
DNA: TGTGCCAGCAGCCGCCACAGGACTAGCGGGGGGACAGATACGCAGTATTTT
V: TRBV7-8
size: few
D: TRBD2
J: TRBJ2-3

CDR3: CASSSPAGNLAKNIQYF
DNA: TGTGCCAGCAGTTCCCCGGCGGGGAACTTAGCCAAAAACATTCAGTACTTC
V: TRBV7-9
size: few
D: NA
J: TRBJ2-4

CDR3: CASSSLEGGPAETQYF
DNA: TGCGCCAGCAGCTCCCTGGAGGGGGGGCCGGCAGAGACCCAGTACTTC
V: TRBV5-1
size: many
D: NA
J: TRBJ2-5

CDR3: CATRFPTNEKLFF
DNA: TGTGCCACCAGGTTCCCAACTAATGAAAAACTGTTTTTT
V: TRBV2
size: few
D: NA
J: TRBJ1-4

CDR3: CASSTRTGGTDTQYF
DNA: TGTGCCAGCAGTACTCGGACAGGGGGAACAGATACGCAGTATTTT
V: TRBV6-1
size: many
D: TRBD1
J: TRBJ2-3

CDR3: CSARPDRRGHSNQPQHF
DNA: TGCAGTGCTAGACCTGACAGGAGGGGGCATAGCAATCAGCCCCAGCATTTT
V: TRBV20-1
size: NA
D: TRBD1
J: TRBJ1-5

CDR3: CASSPLSGGPETGELFF
DNA: TGCGCCAGCAGCCCGCTGAGTGGGGGGCCTGAGACCGGGGAGCTGTTTTTT
V: TRBV5-1
size: few
D: NA
J: TRBJ2-2

CDR3: CASSGGTGGYGYTF
DNA: TGTGCCAGCAGTGGAGGGACAGGCGGCTATGGCTACACCTTC
V: TRBV6-1
size: NA
D: TRBD1
J: TRBJ1-2

CDR3: CASSRQRGAGYGYTF
DNA: TGTGCCAGCAGCCGCCAGAGGGGGGCGGGCTATGGCTACACCTTC
V: TRBV12-3/TRBV12-4
size: NA
D: NA
J: TRBJ1-2

CDR3: CAISALQGNYGYTF
DNA: TGTGCCATCAGTGCCCTACAGGGGAACTATGGCTACACCTTC
V: TRBV10-3
size: many
D: TRBD1
J: TRBJ1-2

CDR3: CASTAGAGRQETQYF
DNA: TGTGCCAGCACCGCCGGGGCGGGCCGCCAAGAGACCCAGTACTTC
V: TRBV12-3/TRBV12-4
size: many
D: NA
J: TRBJ2-5

CDR3: CASSHRPNTEAFF
DNA: TGCGCCAGCAGCCACCGTCCGAACACTGAAGCTTTCTTT
V: TRBV4-3
size: few
D: NA
J: TRBJ1-1

CDR3: CASRGRQGPYEQYF
DNA: TGTGCCAGCCGGGGTCGTCAGGGTCCCTACGAGCAGTACTTC
V: TRBV6-2/TRBV6-3
size: NA
D: NA
J: TRBJ2-7

CDR3: CAPEAASSPLHF
DNA: TGTGCCCCCGAGGCAGCGAGTTCACCCCTCCACTTT
V: TRBV10-3
size: NA
D: NA
J: TRBJ1-6

CDR3: CASSLGPLSGSKNIQYF
DNA: TGTGCCAGCAGCTTGGGGCCCCTATCCGGGTCCAAAAACATTCAGTACTTC
V: TRBV7-8
size: many
D: NA
J: TRBJ2-4

CDR3: CASSLGRRTNQPQHF
DNA: TGTGCCAGCAGTTTAGGGAGGAGAACCAATCAGCCCCAGCATTTT
V: TRBV12-3/TRBV12-4
size: NA
D: NA
J: TRBJ1-5

CDR3: CASSLGGSGGTDTQYF
DNA: TGCGCCAGCAGCCTAGGGGGGAGTGGAGGCACAGATACGCAGTATTTT
V: TRBV4-1
size: NA
D: NA
J: TRBJ2-3

CDR3: CASSPDRIATNEKLFF
DNA: TGCGCCAGCAGCCCTGACAGGATCGCAACTAATGAAAAACTGTTTTTT
V: TRBV5-1
size: NA
D: NA
J: TRBJ1-4

CDR3: CASSFQTGAHYNEQFF
DNA: TGTGCCAGCAGCTTTCAGACAGGGGCGCACTACAATGAGCAGTTCTTC
V: TRBV7-2
size: NA
D: TRBD1
J: TRBJ2-1

CDR3: CASSPQTGTYNEQFF
DNA: TGTGCCAGCAGCCCACAGACCGGAACCTACAATGAGCAGTTCTTC
V: TRBV7-2
size: many
D: NA
J: TRBJ2-1

CDR3: CASSPASLWQANTEAFF
DNA: TGTGCCAGCAGCCCCGCCAGCCTTTGGCAGGCGAACACTGAAGCTTTCTTT
V: TRBV7-9
size: few
D: NA
J: TRBJ1-1

CDR3: CASSGDLAGVRNEQFF
DNA: TGCGCCAGCAGCGGAGATCTAGCGGGGGTCCGCAATGAGCAGTTCTTC
V: TRBV5-1
size: many
D: TRBD2
J: TRBJ2-1

CDR3: CASSTSREDTQYF
DNA: TGTGCCAGCAGCACATCCCGCGAAGATACGCAGTATTTT
V: TRBV14
size: few
D: NA
J: TRBJ2-3

CDR3: CASRDPYTGELFF
DNA: TGTGCCAGCAGGGACCCTTACACCGGGGAGCTGTTTTTT
V: TRBV6-2/TRBV6-3
size: few
D: NA
J: TRBJ2-2

CDR3: CASSASLQLTDTQYF
DNA: TGTGCCAGCTCCGCTAGCCTGCAACTCACAGATACGCAGTATTTT
V: TRBV5-8
size: few
D: NA
J: TRBJ2-3

CDR3: CASSFRDRAPGAFF
DNA: TGTGCCAGCAGTTTCCGGGACAGGGCACCGGGAGCTTTCTTT
V: TRBV27
size: NA
D: TRBD1
J: TRBJ1-1

CDR3: CSVAPGVSPLHF
DNA: TGCAGCGTTGCCCCAGGGGTTTCACCCCTCCACTTT
V: TRBV29-1
size: NA
D: NA
J: TRBJ1-6

CDR3: CASATRQGNQEKLFF
DNA: TGCGCCAGCGCGACTCGTCAGGGAAATCAGGAAAAACTGTTTTTT
V: TRBV5-1
size: few
D: NA
J: TRBJ1-4

CDR3: CASSAGASGANEQFF
DNA: TGTGCCAGCAGCGCGGGGGCTAGCGGGGCCAATGAGCAGTTCTTC
V: TRBV9
size: few
D: TRBD2
J: TRBJ2-1

CDR3: CSARVPGGVNTEAFF
DNA: TGCAGTGCTAGAGTTCCCGGGGGGGTGAACACTGAAGCTTTCTTT
V: TRBV20-1
size: many
D: NA
J: TRBJ1-1

CDR3: CASSEGAAWAYEQYF
DNA: TGTGCCAGCAGTGAAGGGGCGGCATGGGCCTACGAGCAGTACTTC
V: TRBV6-1
size: few
D: NA
J: TRBJ2-7

CDR3: CASSLVGDRVVSGYTF
DNA: TGCGCCAGCAGCTTGGTTGGGGACAGGGTGGTTTCTGGCTACACCTTC
V: TRBV5-1
size: few
D: TRBD1
J: TRBJ1-2

CDR3: CASSYSPSTNEKLFF
DNA: TGTGCCAGCAGTTACTCGCCCTCAACTAATGAAAAACTGTTTTTT
V: TRBV6-5
size: NA
D: NA
J: TRBJ1-4

CDR3: CASSLDGITDTQYF
DNA: TGTGCCAGCAGCTTAGATGGCATCACAGATACGCAGTATTTT
V: TRBV7-3
size: many
D: NA
J: TRBJ2-3

CDR3: CASSLNQGKTQYF
DNA: TGTGCCAGCAGCTTAAACCAGGGAAAGACCCAGTACTTC
V: TRBV7-2
size: NA
D: NA
J: TRBJ2-5

CDR3: CASSLDSGSGANVLTF
DNA: TGCGCCAGCAGCTTGGATTCTGGCTCTGGGGCCAACGTCCTGACTTTC
V: TRBV5-1
size: few
D: NA
J: TRBJ2-6

CDR3: CAWTSRDGTYEQYF
DNA: TGTGCCTGGACCTCCCGGGACGGGACCTACGAGCAGTACTTC
V: TRBV30
size: many
D: NA
J: TRBJ2-7

CDR3: CASRTTTIAYEQYF
DNA: TGTGCCAGCAGGACAACTACCATTGCCTACGAGCAGTACTTC
V: TRBV6-2/TRBV6-3
size: NA
D: NA
J: TRBJ2-7

CDR3: CASLGDPGGGTQYF
DNA: TGCGCCAGCTTGGGTGATCCCGGTGGTGGGACCCAGTACTTC
V: TRBV10-1
size: many
D: NA
J: TRBJ2-5

CDR3: CASSLSRVKQFF
DNA: TGTGCCAGCAGCTTATCCAGGGTGAAGCAGTTCTTC
V: TRBV7-2
size: many
D: NA
J: TRBJ2-1

CDR3: CASSLISGTSGQETQYF
DNA: TGTGCCAGCAGTTTGATCTCCGGGACTAGCGGTCAAGAGACCCAGTACTTC
V: TRBV6-2/TRBV6-3
size: many
D: TRBD2
J: TRBJ2-5

CDR3: CASSQEGPSGGYTGELFF
DNA: TGCGCCAGCAGCCAAGAGGGACCAAGCGGGGGGTACACCGGGGAGCTGTTTTTT
V: TRBV4-3
size: few
D: TRBD2
J: TRBJ2-2

CDR3: CSALGLGGQYF
DNA: TGCAGTGCTCTTGGACTAGGGGGCCAGTACTTC
V: TRBV20-1
size: NA
D: NA
J: TRBJ2-5

CDR3: CASSQVQGADYGYTF
DNA: TGCGCCAGCAGCCAAGTTCAGGGCGCGGACTATGGCTACACCTTC
V: TRBV4-1
size: few
D: NA
J: TRBJ1-2